These T cell receptor beta chains were read from a single sample in a study of beta chain features in type 1 diabetes. Repertoires were generated with immunoSEQ multiplex PCR, while TCRdb's copy carries only in-frame clones and drops some. The sample records about 290,000 clones, under 8.5% being singletons. Sequencing was performed on central memory CD4+ T cells from blood. These receptor sequences come from a woman aged 18-29 years in good health. Each CDR3 is given with its conserved first and last residue. The D gene is left open where the match is weak. Only part of the rows carry a size: once, few, many, or a class if the clone is expanded.

d_gene	v_gene	abundance	j_gene	CDR3nt	CDR3aa
.	TRBV9	few	TRBJ2-2	TGTGCCAGCAGATACACCGGAGAGGTCGGGGAGCTGTTTTTT	CASRYTGEVGELFF
TRBD1	TRBV5-4	.	TRBJ2-5	TGTGCCAGCAGCTTTGCAGGGGGCGAGACCCAGTACTTC	CASSFAGGETQYF
.	TRBV18	.	TRBJ1-2	TGTGCCAGCTCACCAAGCGGCAGGGATGGCTACACCTTC	CASSPSGRDGYTF
.	TRBV29-1	.	TRBJ2-1	TGCAGCGTTGGCCCGGAGACCTACAATGAGCAGTTCTTC	CSVGPETYNEQFF
TRBD1	TRBV18	many	TRBJ2-3	TGTGCCAGCTCTCGCACAGGGGTTGATACGCAGTATTTT	CASSRTGVDTQYF
.	TRBV7-9	many	TRBJ2-3	TGTGCCAGCAGCACCAGGGGCACAGATACGCAGTATTTT	CASSTRGTDTQYF
.	TRBV7-2	.	TRBJ2-7	TGTGCCAGCAGCTTAGTTAGGCAGGGGAGTTACGAGCAGTACTTC	CASSLVRQGSYEQYF
.	TRBV7-2	.	TRBJ1-2	TGTGCCAGCAGCCTGCCAATGGGGGGCTACACCTTC	CASSLPMGGYTF
TRBD1	TRBV5-4	many	TRBJ1-4	TGTGCCAGCAGATCGGGACAGGGGAATGAAAAACTGTTTTTT	CASRSGQGNEKLFF
TRBD1	TRBV6-6	.	TRBJ1-4	TGTGCCAGCAGTTACTCGACCTCAGGGGGTGAAAAACTGTTTTTT	CASSYSTSGGEKLFF
TRBD2	TRBV4-3	.	TRBJ2-3	TGCGCCAGCAGCCAAGATAGGCGGGGGTTTGCGGGAGATAACACAGATACGCAGTATTTT	CASSQDRRGFAGDNTDTQYF
TRBD2	TRBV7-2	.	TRBJ2-1	TGTGCCAGCGCCCGAGGACTAGCGGAATACAATGAGCAGTTCTTC	CASARGLAEYNEQFF
.	TRBV29-1	once	TRBJ2-3	TGCAGCGTTGATCACCTAGCAGGAGTTACAGATACGCAGTATTTT	CSVDHLAGVTDTQYF
.	TRBV6-6	few	TRBJ2-5	TGTGCCAGCAAGCCTCAGGTCCAAGAGACCCAGTACTTC	CASKPQVQETQYF
.	TRBV5-5	many	TRBJ2-3	TGTGCCAGCAGCCCGGTCCCGGATACGCAGTATTTT	CASSPVPDTQYF
.	TRBV18	.	TRBJ1-5	TGTGCCAGCTCCGGAAGCAATCAGCCCCAGCATTTT	CASSGSNQPQHF
.	TRBV14	many	TRBJ1-1	TGTGCCAGCAGCCAAGTTTCACAAGCGGTAGCTTTCTTT	CASSQVSQAVAFF
TRBD1	TRBV7-2	.	TRBJ1-2	TGTGCCAGCAGCCCCCCCCTGGCAGGGGGTTTCCTTGGCTACACCTTC	CASSPPLAGGFLGYTF
.	TRBV4-3	.	TRBJ2-2	TGCGCCAGCAGCCAAGGGCGGCAGCCCACCGGGGAGCTGTTTTTT	CASSQGRQPTGELFF
.	TRBV19	few	TRBJ1-2	TGTGCCAGTAGTGATAATAGGCTGGTCGGCTACACCTTC	CASSDNRLVGYTF
.	TRBV9	few	TRBJ1-6	TGTGCCAGCAGCGTATCCGGGGGAAATTCACCCCTCCACTTT	CASSVSGGNSPLHF
.	TRBV7-3	few	TRBJ1-1	TGTGCCAGCAGCTTAACGGACGGCCGAGGGGCTTTCTTT	CASSLTDGRGAFF
.	TRBV7-3	.	TRBJ2-1	TGTGCCAGCAGCTTACACCAGACAGGGACTCATGAGCAGTTCTTC	CASSLHQTGTHEQFF
.	TRBV18	.	TRBJ2-1	TGTGCCAGCTCTTTGGGATTGGGGAATGAGCAGTTCTTC	CASSLGLGNEQFF
TRBD1	TRBV4-1	many	TRBJ2-2	TGCGCCAGCACCCACGGGACAGGCAACACCGGGGAGCTGTTTTTT	CASTHGTGNTGELFF
.	TRBV18	few	TRBJ2-3	TGTGCCAGCTCACCTCCGGGCCTGGGATACGATACGCAGTATTTT	CASSPPGLGYDTQYF
.	TRBV5-4	few	TRBJ2-3	TGTGCCAGCAGCTCGCCCCTATCAGATACGCAGTATTTT	CASSSPLSDTQYF
.	TRBV23-1	.	TRBJ2-7	TGCGCCAGCAGTCAATTGGACAGGGAGGGAACCTACGAGCAGTACTTC	CASSQLDREGTYEQYF
.	TRBV10-3	few	TRBJ2-7	TGTGCCAGCAGGGGTTGGTCCTACGAGCAGTACTTC	CASRGWSYEQYF
.	TRBV9	few	TRBJ2-1	TGTGCCAGCGCGAACAGTCCGCGGGATGAGCAGTTCTTC	CASANSPRDEQFF
.	TRBV7-2	.	TRBJ2-1	TGTGCCAGCAGCCCGTACAGGACAGCGGACTACAATGAGCAGTTCTTC	CASSPYRTADYNEQFF